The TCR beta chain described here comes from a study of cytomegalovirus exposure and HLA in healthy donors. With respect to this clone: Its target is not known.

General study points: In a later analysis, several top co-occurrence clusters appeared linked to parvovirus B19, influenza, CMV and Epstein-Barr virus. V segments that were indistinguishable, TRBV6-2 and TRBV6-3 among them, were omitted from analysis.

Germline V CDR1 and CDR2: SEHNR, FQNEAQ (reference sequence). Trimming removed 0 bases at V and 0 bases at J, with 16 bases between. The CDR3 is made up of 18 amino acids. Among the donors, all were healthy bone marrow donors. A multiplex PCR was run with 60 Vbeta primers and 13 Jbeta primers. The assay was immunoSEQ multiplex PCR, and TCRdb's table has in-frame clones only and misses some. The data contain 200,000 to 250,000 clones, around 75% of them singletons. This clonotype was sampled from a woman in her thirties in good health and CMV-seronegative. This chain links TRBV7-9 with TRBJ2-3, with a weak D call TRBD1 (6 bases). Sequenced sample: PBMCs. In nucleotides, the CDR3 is TGTGCCAGCAGCTTAGCGCTCACCGACAGGACTAGCACAGATACGCAGTATTTT. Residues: CASSLALTDRTSTDTQYF.